The next 18 T cell receptor beta chains were all read from a single sample in a study of blood T cells in healthy people across ages. Through a sample-barcoded 5' primer and a J-beta primer mix, a second PCR was run for roughly 6 to 11 cycles. MiXCR was run by TCRdb on the 5' RACE reads, yielding one entry per CDR3 protein. The table lists 1.8 million or so distinct CDR3 sequences, about two fifths of them singletons. Material: blood. These receptors were obtained from a human donor in good health.

V usage is TRBV5-1 and J usage is TRBJ2-7, with D perhaps TRBD1 (6 bases). Per germline, CDR1 SGHRS and CDR2 YFSETQ. Trimming took 4 bases from V and 3 from J, leaving 20 bases between them. CDR3 size: 16 residues. CDR3 in amino acids: CASSGWGDRRIYEQYF. DNA for the CDR3: TGCGCCAGCAGCGGGTGGGGAGACAGGAGAATCTACGAGCAGTACTTC.

The chain joins TRBV20-1 to TRBJ2-7; D remains unclear. This CDR3 is built from 13 residues. The V gene's germline CDR1 is DFQATT and CDR2 SNEGSKA (reference sequence). Trimming removed 5 bases from V and 2 bases from J, with 13 bases in between. CDR3 in DNA: TGCAGTGCTCCGGCGGAGCACGCCTACGAGCAGTACTTC. Its translation: CSAPAEHAYEQYF.

The genes are TRBV5-8 and TRBJ1-5; D gene ambiguous. The CDR3 totals 16 residues. V gave up 1 base and J gave up 0 bases, with 11 bases separating them. The germline gives CDR1 SGHTS, CDR2 YDEGEE. As DNA, the CDR3 is TGTGCCAGCAGCTTGTCGGGCGGGATTAGCAATCAGCCCCAGCATTTT. This translates into CASSLSGGISNQPQHF.

This clonotype was seen at least ten times. V gene TRBV10-3 combines with J gene TRBJ2-7; D remains ambiguous. The CDR3 loop spans 12 amino acids. Germline CDR1 ENHRY, CDR2 SYGVKD. Trimming shortened V by 4 bases and J by 2 bases, and 6 bases separated the two germline ends. The CDR3 DNA follows: TGTGCCATCAGTGCAGCGACCTACGAGCAGTACTTC. Protein product: CAISAATYEQYF.

This clonotype has just one count. The DNA for the CDR3 is TGTGCCAGCAGTATCAAGGCGAGGACAGGGATTCGTACTTTCTTT. Translation gives CASSIKARTGIRTFF. J is TRBJ1-1 and V is TRBV6-6; 8 bases map to TRBD1. Germline CDR1 reads MNHNY; CDR2 reads SVGAGI (reference sequence). Germline trimming cut 5 bases from V and 12 bases from J; bases unmatched to any gene: 17. This CDR3 region has 15 residues.

V usage is TRBV20-1 and J usage is TRBJ2-7, with TRBD1 as a possible D gene (6 bases). This CDR3 is built from 15 residues. The germline V gene encodes CDR1 DFQATT and CDR2 SNEGSKA (reference sequence). The V end lost 0 bases, the J end lost 2 bases, and 14 bases lay between the germline ends. CDR3 amino acids: CSARDHGRGTYEQYF. CDR3 coding DNA: TGCAGTGCTAGAGATCACGGCAGGGGAACCTACGAGCAGTACTTC.

The rearrangement uses TRBV24-1 and TRBJ2-1; 7 nucleotides line up with TRBD2. Germline CDR1 reads KGHDR; CDR2 reads SFDVKD. There are 15 residues in the CDR3. The ends lost 4 bases at V and 5 bases at J; junction bases unmatched: 7. The CDR3 protein is CATSDPGGLNNEQFF. In nucleotides, the CDR3 is TGTGCCACCAGTGACCCCGGGGGGTTAAACAATGAGCAGTTCTTC.

The J gene is TRBJ2-3, the V gene TRBV10-3; tentative D call: TRBD2 (6 bases). V gave up 5 bases and J gave up 5 bases, with 14 bases separating them. CDR3 length: 14 residues. The germline V gene encodes CDR1 ENHRY and CDR2 SYGVKD. This CDR3 is CAISTWRAEDTQYF. As DNA, the CDR3 is TGTGCCATCAGTACGTGGAGGGCTGAAGATACGCAGTATTTT.

The sample holds a few counts of this clonotype. The V gene is TRBV6-5, the J gene TRBJ1-2, with unresolved D. Germline V gene sequence: CDR1 MNHEY, CDR2 SVGAGI. This CDR3 spans 17 amino acids. Trimming pared 0 bases from V and 10 bases from J, leaving 24 bases between. The CDR3 region is CASSYSPVGGYSGPYTF. The CDR3, as DNA: TGTGCCAGCAGTTACTCCCCCGTGGGAGGGTACTCAGGACCCTACACCTTC.

CDR3 nucleotides: TGTGCCAGCACCCTGACAGGGGAGATGAACACTGAAGCTTTCTTT. Translation gives CASTLTGEMNTEAFF. The chain has TRBV12-3 or TRBV12-4 and TRBJ1-1; 8 bases are shared with TRBD1. The CDR3 is 15 residues long. V shed 7 bases and J 0 bases; nucleotides not matched to a gene: 7.

This clonotype was observed a few times. The chain carries TRBV18 and TRBJ1-2; no clear D. V shed 3 bases and J shed 3 bases, with 11 bases lying between them. The CDR3 loop spans 14 amino acids. The germline V gene encodes CDR1 KGHSH and CDR2 LQKENI. The CDR3 DNA sequence: TGTGCCAGCTCACCCACGACGGACTACTATGGCTACACCTTC. The encoded protein is CASSPTTDYYGYTF.

The chain joins TRBV5-1 to TRBJ1-1; D gene uncertain. Trimming removed 3 bases from V and 5 bases from J, with 14 bases in between. Germline lookup yields CDR1 SGHRS and CDR2 YFSETQ. The CDR3 runs to 14 residues. Here the CDR3 reads CASSSEGGGTEAFF. CDR3 in DNA: TGCGCCAGCAGCTCGGAGGGTGGTGGAACTGAAGCTTTCTTT.

This clonotype appeared a single time. This sequence joins TRBV20-1 and TRBJ2-7, with TRBD2 as a possible D gene (6 bases). This CDR3 spans 17 amino acids. In germline, CDR1 is DFQATT, CDR2 SNEGSKA (reference sequence). V lost 1 base to trimming and J lost 3 bases, with 22 bases between them. The CDR3 nucleotides read TGCAGTGCTAGAGCACCCCAGGGACCGGGGGTGGACTACGAGCAGTACTTC. Encoded protein: CSARAPQGPGVDYEQYF.

This clonotype was detected a few times. The V call is TRBV20-1, the J call TRBJ2-5; D is tentatively TRBD1 or TRBD2 (5 bases each). The CDR3 totals 15 residues. The germline gives CDR1 DFQATT, CDR2 SNEGSKA (reference sequence). With 5 bases removed from V and 5 bases from J, the gap between germline ends came to 21 bases. CDR3 region: CSAANTGTRRETQYF. The CDR3 DNA reads TGCAGTGCTGCTAATACCGGGACGCGAAGGGAGACCCAGTACTTC.

This clonotype was detected only a few times. The chain carries TRBV20-1 and TRBJ2-1, with 8 bases aligning to TRBD2. The CDR3 contains 16 residues. CDR1 is DFQATT and CDR2 is SNEGSKA in the germline V gene (reference sequence). The V gene end was trimmed by 1 base and the J gene end by 9 bases; junction bases not matched to a gene: 14. As DNA, the CDR3 is TGCAGTGCTAGAGCGCCGGGTGGGCGGGGGGTCCGTGAGCAGTTCTTC. Amino acids: CSARAPGGRGVREQFF.

This clonotype appeared once. The chain combines TRBV7-2 with TRBJ2-3, with unresolved D. The ends were cut back, 2 bases at V and 6 bases at J, with 15 bases in the middle. The CDR3 has 15 residues. From germline, CDR1 is SGHTA and CDR2 FQGNSA. The CDR3 DNA reads TGTGCCAGCAGCTTATTGTGGGGTGCCCCCGATACGCAGTATTTT. This sequence encodes CASSLLWGAPDTQYF.

The chain is built from TRBV10-3 and TRBJ2-1; D gene ambiguous. This CDR3 is 15 amino acids long. V was trimmed by 0 bases and J by 6 bases, leaving 12 bases between them. Germline CDR1 reads ENHRY; CDR2 reads SYGVKD. In DNA, the CDR3 is TGTGCCATCAGTGAGTCTCATGCCAGGACCAATGAGCAGTTCTTC. It yields the protein CAISESHARTNEQFF.

This clonotype appeared a few times. The V gene is TRBV11-2, the J gene TRBJ2-3; D gene unclear. V gave up 3 bases and J gave up 5 bases, with 9 bases separating them. From germline, CDR1 is SGHAT and CDR2 FQNNGV. The CDR3 runs to 13 residues. The CDR3 bases are TGTGCCAGCAGCTTTGGGTGGGGAGATACGCAGTATTTT. It yields the protein CASSFGWGDTQYF.